A single sample is the source of the 15 T cell receptor beta chains below, sequenced in a study of shared clonotypes between healthy human individuals. Assay used: immunoSEQ multiplex PCR; TCRdb lists only in-frame clones, some missing. The data show about 770,000 clones, 55% to 80% seen once. Sequencing input: memory CD4+ T cells sorted from blood. This sample's subset: CD45RA-negative fraction. Receptors originate from a woman younger than 45 in good health.

The J gene is TRBJ1-4, the V gene TRBV2; 7 bases are a match to TRBD1. J lost 3 bases, V lost 6 bases, and 7 bases had no gene match. This CDR3 region has 15 residues. In germline, CDR1 is SNHLY, CDR2 FYNNEI. CDR3 in DNA: TGTGCCAGCAGCGTTACAGGGGTAGCTAATGAAAAACTGTTTTTT. As protein: CASSVTGVANEKLFF.

The chain joins TRBV5-1 to TRBJ2-5; D is unresolved. Germline CDR1 SGHRS, CDR2 YFSETQ. Trimming pared 3 bases from V and 3 bases from J, leaving 9 bases between. The CDR3 covers 13 residues. The CDR3 DNA is TGCGCCAGCAGCTCGAGGCGAAAAGAGACCCAGTACTTC. Its translation is CASSSRRKETQYF.

This chain uses TRBV7-8 with TRBJ2-1; 14 nucleotides line up with TRBD2. Germline V lookup: CDR1 SGHVS, CDR2 FQNEAQ. J lost 0 bases, V lost 5 bases, and 6 bases had no gene match. The CDR3 has 18 residues. CDR3 nucleotide sequence: TGTGCCAGCAGCCCCGGGACTAGCGGGAGTCTCTCCTACAATGAGCAGTTCTTC. Protein: CASSPGTSGSLSYNEQFF.

This rearrangement joins TRBV18 to TRBJ2-5; 11 nucleotides match TRBD2. The CDR3 consists of 15 residues. Germline CDR1 is KGHSH and CDR2 is LQKENI. With 2 bases clipped from V and 3 bases from J, the junction kept 2 bases outside the gene matches. This CDR3 reads CASSPTSGGKETQYF. CDR3 nucleotide sequence: TGTGCCAGCTCACCAACTAGCGGGGGAAAAGAGACCCAGTACTTC.

This chain uses TRBV29-1 with TRBJ1-1, with D unresolved. V was cut by 1 base and J by 6 bases, with 15 bases left in between. Germline CDR1 is SQVTM and CDR2 is ANQGSEA. This CDR3 has 14 residues. CDR3 protein: CSVEGTEWFSEAFF. As DNA, the CDR3 is TGCAGCGTTGAAGGGACCGAGTGGTTTTCTGAAGCTTTCTTT.

This clone was counted a few times. A read error may be the cause here, since a much bigger clone is one base away. The rearrangement uses TRBV16 and TRBJ1-1; 7 bases align to TRBD1. This CDR3 has 13 residues. The germline CDR1 and CDR2 sequences are KGHSY and FQNENV. J lost 1 base, V lost 4 bases, and 0 bases had no gene match. This CDR3 reads CASSRQGNTEAFF. The CDR3 nucleotides read TGTGCCAGCAGCCGACAGGGGAACACTGAAGCTTTCTTT.

DNA of the CDR3: TGCGCCAGCAGCCAAGTCCCTAGGTACAATGAGCAGTTCTTC. This encodes CASSQVPRYNEQFF. This chain links TRBV4-1 with TRBJ2-1; the D is unclear. The germline V and J ends were trimmed by 1 base and 4 bases, with 8 bases remaining between them. The CDR3 has 14 amino acids. CDR1 and CDR2 from the germline V gene are MGHRA and YSYEKL.

This clone was picked up one time. V is TRBV1 and J is TRBJ2-4; TRBD2 is the table's D call and was not checked against the DNA. TRBV1 is recorded as a pseudogene. The length of the CDR3 is 17 residues. The CDR3 region has the DNA TGCACCAGCAGCCAACAGACTAGCGACCCGAATGGGGACATTCAGTACTTC. It is translated as CTSSQQTSDPNGDIQYF.

The chain carries TRBV11-2 and TRBJ2-5; D uncertain. V lost 5 bases to trimming and J lost 0 bases, with 10 bases between them. This CDR3 has 14 amino acids. CDR1 and CDR2 (germline): SGHAT, FQNNGV. CDR3 sequence: CASSPLSYQETQYF. The CDR3 region has the DNA TGTGCCAGCAGCCCCCTGAGCTACCAAGAGACCCAGTACTTC.

The chain uses TRBV5-6 and TRBJ1-5; D not certain. CDR1 is SGHDT, CDR2 YYEEEE, per germline. The V end lost 2 bases, the J end lost 4 bases, and 7 bases lay between the germline ends. The CDR3 totals 13 residues. The CDR3 bases are TGTGCCAGCAGCTTCAGAGGGAATCAGCCCCAGCATTTT. It yields the protein CASSFRGNQPQHF.

The chain is built from TRBV2 and TRBJ1-5; 8 bases line up with TRBD1. The ends lost 7 bases at V and 4 bases at J; junction bases unmatched: 9. Germline CDR1 and CDR2: SNHLY and FYNNEI. This CDR3 spans 15 amino acids. CDR3 bases: TGTGCCAGCACCCCAAGGACAGGGCGAAATCAGCCCCAGCATTTT. Translation gives CASTPRTGRNQPQHF.

For this clone: This may arise from a read error, as a much more abundant clone is one base away. Additional DNA sequences in this sample encode the identical CDR3. V and J are TRBV5-1 and TRBJ2-1; D possibly corresponds to TRBD1 (5 bases). V gave up 2 bases and J gave up 0 bases, with 9 bases separating them. Germline assignment: CDR1 SGHRS and CDR2 YFSETQ. CDR3 length: 15 amino acids. The CDR3 protein is CASSLDRSSYNEQFF. The DNA of the CDR3 is TGCGCCAGCAGCTTAGACAGAAGCTCCTACAATGAGCAGTTCTTC.

The chain has TRBV2 and TRBJ2-7, with 16 bases identical to TRBD2. V lost 7 bases and J lost 6; bases outside the gene matches: 6. Germline assignment: CDR1 SNHLY and CDR2 FYNNEI. CDR3 length: 15 amino acids. DNA for the CDR3: TGTGCCAGCAACGGGGGACTAGCGGGAGGGTTCGAGCAGTACTTC. Its protein product is CASNGGLAGGFEQYF.

The CDR3: CASSFGTSGSFEQYF. The CDR3 region has the DNA TGTGCCAGCAGCTTCGGGACTAGCGGGAGTTTCGAGCAGTACTTC. The rearrangement links TRBV9 to TRBJ2-7; the match to TRBD2 covers 14 bases. This CDR3 contains 15 residues. From germline, CDR1 is SGDLS and CDR2 YYNGEE. V trimming: 4 bases; J trimming: 6 bases; junction bases outside the gene matches: 6.

The chain recombines TRBV27 with TRBJ2-1; TRBD2 aligns across 11 bases. This CDR3 has 16 residues. Losses at the gene ends were 5 bases for V and 4 bases for J; bases not matched to a gene: 7. Germline lookup yields CDR1 MNHEY and CDR2 SMNVEV (reference sequence). This CDR3 reads CASSRPLAGGYNEQFF. In DNA form, the CDR3 reads TGTGCCAGCAGTCGCCCCCTAGCGGGAGGTTACAATGAGCAGTTCTTC.